These 29 T cell receptor beta chains came from one sample sequenced in a study of blood T cells in healthy people across ages. Alongside a J-beta primer mix, a sample-barcoded 5' primer served in a second PCR lasting about 7 to 12 cycles. TCRdb re-called the 5' RACE reads through MiXCR, storing one row per CDR3 protein. The table records roughly 410,000 distinct CDR3 sequences, 45% to 65% of them present only once. The sequencing sample was made of blood. All receptors derive from a man in his sixties in good health.

This rearrangement joins TRBV11-2 to TRBJ2-7, with D perhaps matching TRBD2 (6 bases). The V gene lost 4 bases and the J gene lost 1 base, with 14 bases spanning the gap. Looked up from germline, CDR1 is SGHAT and CDR2 is FQNNGV. The CDR3 loop spans 15 amino acids. CDR3 DNA sequence: TGTGCCAGCAGCTATATGGACGCGGGGTCCTACGAGCAGTACTTC. As protein: CASSYMDAGSYEQYF.

This clonotype was observed a few times. The chain couples TRBV28 to TRBJ2-5, with a weak D call TRBD2 (5 bases). With 5 bases removed from V and 5 bases from J, the gap between germline ends came to 15 bases. This CDR3 comprises 14 residues. Germline V gene data show CDR1 as MDHEN and CDR2 as SYDVKM. CDR3: CASSTRLGKETQYF. In DNA form, the CDR3 reads TGTGCCAGCAGTACTAGATTGGGAAAGGAGACCCAGTACTTC.

This clonotype has just a few counts. This chain links TRBV20-1 with TRBJ2-7; 11 bases are a match to TRBD1. The J call may be faulty, since TRBJ2-5 better matches the DNA end. The CDR3 covers 15 residues. Germline V gene data show CDR1 as DFQATT and CDR2 as SNEGSKA (reference sequence). The CDR3: CSAPGQGAAQETQYF. The CDR3 DNA is TGCAGTGCCCCCGGACAGGGGGCGGCACAAGAGACCCAGTACTTC.

This clonotype was seen more than once but under ten times. J is TRBJ2-5 and V is TRBV29-1; a possible D gene is TRBD1 (6 bases). Germline CDR1 reads SQVTM; CDR2 reads ANQGSEA. V shed 5 bases and J shed 3 bases, with 10 bases lying between them. The CDR3 is 12 amino acids. The CDR3, as DNA: TGCAGCGTTCAGGGGATAGAAGAGACCCAGTACTTC. Protein product: CSVQGIEETQYF. Filled out from reference TRBV29-1 and TRBJ2-5, the complete variable domain reads SAVISQKPSRDICQRGTSLTIQCQVDSQVTMMFWYRQQPGQSLTLIATANQGSEATYESGFVIDKFPISRPNLTFSTLTVSNMSPEDSSIYLCSVQGIEETQYFGPGTRLLVL.

The table lists this clonotype with a few counts. The V call is TRBV7-2, the J call TRBJ1-2; D is perhaps TRBD1 (6 bases). The CDR3 consists of 13 residues. With 5 bases removed from V and 7 bases from J, the gap between germline ends came to 14 bases. The germline V gene encodes CDR1 SGHTA and CDR2 FQGNSA. The CDR3 region is CASSQRGVRGYTF. In DNA, the CDR3 is TGTGCCAGCAGCCAGAGGGGGGTTCGTGGCTACACCTTC.

This clonotype was seen a handful of times. This chain uses TRBV29-1 with TRBJ2-7; TRBD2 aligns across 7 bases. Germline CDR1 reads SQVTM; CDR2 reads ANQGSEA. V shed 5 bases, J shed 2 bases, and the junction held 9 bases outside the gene matches. This CDR3 is built from 14 residues. CDR3 nucleotides: TGCAGCGTTAAAAAAGCCGGGACTACCTACGAGCAGTACTTC. Translated: CSVKKAGTTYEQYF.

The chain couples TRBV27 to TRBJ2-5; 12 positions match TRBD1. The J call is doubtful: the DNA matches TRBJ2-7 better. The germline V gene has CDR1 MNHEY and CDR2 SMNVEV (reference sequence). The CDR3 contains 15 residues. The CDR3 protein is CASSSLGTGGDEQYF. In nucleotides, the CDR3 is TGTGCCAGCAGTTCTCTGGGGACAGGGGGCGACGAGCAGTACTTC.

This clonotype occurred once. V is TRBV12-3 or TRBV12-4 and J is TRBJ2-3; TRBD2 matches 8 bases. This CDR3 is 18 amino acids long. The V segment lost 3 bases and the J segment 3 bases; nucleotides outside the gene matches: 14. The CDR3 region is CASSFGAGVNQGTDTQYF. The DNA for the CDR3 is TGTGCCAGCAGTTTCGGAGCGGGAGTGAATCAGGGTACAGATACGCAGTATTTT.

This clonotype was found a few times. The V call is TRBV6-1, the J call TRBJ2-3, with 12 positions matching TRBD1. J gave up 2 bases and V 8 bases, and 11 bases lay outside the gene matches. Germline CDR1 is MNHNS and CDR2 is SASEGT. The CDR3 is 17 amino acids. The CDR3: CASRGQGATLSTDTQYF. The CDR3 nucleotides are TGTGCCAGCCGGGGACAGGGGGCTACGCTGTCCACAGATACGCAGTATTTT.

This chain uses TRBV7-8 with TRBJ2-1; 14 nucleotides align to TRBD2. The CDR3 runs to 17 residues. J gave up 4 bases and V 3 bases, and 5 bases lay outside the gene matches. Germline V lookup: CDR1 SGHVS, CDR2 FQNEAQ. For the CDR3, the DNA is TGTGCCAGCAGCTTTGGACTAGCGGGAGGTCTGTACAATGAGCAGTTCTTC. Protein sequence: CASSFGLAGGLYNEQFF.

The chain links TRBV18 to TRBJ2-7; D might be TRBD2 (5 bases). The CDR3 has 14 residues. V lost 3 bases to trimming and J lost 5 bases, with 14 bases between them. The V gene's germline CDR1 is KGHSH and CDR2 LQKENI. This CDR3 is CASSPRVSVNEQYF. In DNA, the CDR3 is TGTGCCAGCTCACCCCGCGTTAGCGTCAACGAGCAGTACTTC.

The chain recombines TRBV7-9 with TRBJ2-7; 8 nucleotides match TRBD2. CDR3 length: 14 residues. V lost 1 base to trimming and J lost 12 bases; unmatched junction nucleotides: 11. CDR1 and CDR2 from the germline V gene are SEHNR and FQNEAQ (reference sequence). The CDR3 sequence: CASSLVEVGTSLYF. The DNA for the CDR3 is TGTGCCAGCAGCTTAGTCGAAGTTGGGACTAGTTTGTACTTC.

V is TRBV10-3 and J is TRBJ2-7, with 7 positions matching TRBD1. The CDR3 is 13 amino acids. Germline-derived CDR1 and CDR2 are ENHRY and SYGVKD. Trimming cost V 4 bases and J 3 bases; bases outside gene matches: 3. DNA for the CDR3: TGTGCCATCAGTGTTGACAGGGTCTACGAGCAGTACTTC. It translates to CAISVDRVYEQYF.

This chain connects TRBV29-1 to TRBJ1-1; 7 bases map to TRBD1. Losses at the gene ends were 4 bases for V and 10 bases for J; bases not matched to a gene: 6. Per the germline V gene, CDR1 is SQVTM and CDR2 is ANQGSEA. CDR3 length: 11 amino acids. CDR3 sequence (DNA): TGCAGCGTTGCCTCCGACAGGGTAGCTTTCTTT. Translated, it gives CSVASDRVAFF.

The chain combines TRBV20-1 with TRBJ2-7, with D possibly being TRBD2 (6 bases). Gene TRBJ2-5 matches the end of the DNA better, so the J call may be wrong. The CDR3 covers 15 residues. CDR1 is DFQATT and CDR2 is SNEGSKA in the germline V gene (reference sequence). In nucleotides, the CDR3 is TGCAGTGCTAGAAGAGCGGAGGGATCCCCAGAGACCCAGTACTTC. Protein product: CSARRAEGSPETQYF.

This clonotype was found a few times. The chain recombines TRBV19 with TRBJ2-3; maybe TRBD2 (6 bases). Germline CDR1 is LNHDA and CDR2 is SQIVND (reference sequence). V dropped 3 bases and J dropped 6 bases, with 10 bases sitting between them. CDR3 size: 13 residues. CDR3 residues: CASSIRRGDTQYF. The CDR3 DNA reads as TGTGCCAGTAGTATTCGGAGGGGTGATACGCAGTATTTT.

As to this clonotype: This may be a read error: a much more frequent sequence differs by one nucleotide. The chain has TRBV4-2 and TRBJ2-7, with a possible D match to TRBD1 (7 bases). The CDR3 length is 14 residues. Germline CDR1 reads LGHNA; CDR2 reads YNFKEQ. The germline V and J ends were trimmed by 1 base and 7 bases, with 14 bases remaining between them. The CDR3 DNA reads TGTGCCAGCAGCCAAGTCGTCCAGGGGGGTGAGCAGTACTTC. Residues: CASSQVVQGGEQYF.

V gene TRBV30 combines with J gene TRBJ1-2; TRBD1 might be the D (6 bases). CDR1 is GTSNPN, CDR2 SVGIG, per germline (reference sequence). V was cut by 0 bases and J by 2 bases, with 16 bases left in between. The CDR3 has 16 amino acids. CDR3 residues: CAWSVPGFDRNYGYTF. CDR3 DNA: TGTGCCTGGAGTGTACCAGGATTTGACAGGAACTATGGCTACACCTTC.

Turning to this clonotype: This may be a read error: a much more frequent sequence differs by one nucleotide. CDR3 nucleotide sequence: TGCAGTGCTAGAGGGTTAGCGAACACTGAAGCTTTCTTT. Protein product: CSARGLANTEAFF. This chain connects TRBV20-1 to TRBJ1-1; D is unresolved. The CDR3 covers 13 residues. CDR1 is DFQATT and CDR2 is SNEGSKA in the germline V gene (reference sequence). V was pared by 1 base and J by 1 base, with 7 bases between.

The chain couples TRBV5-1 to TRBJ1-2; 7 bases line up with TRBD1. Germline V gene sequence: CDR1 SGHRS, CDR2 YFSETQ. The CDR3 runs 16 residues. Losses at the gene ends were 3 bases for V and 4 bases for J; bases not matched to a gene: 12. The CDR3 DNA reads TGCGCCAGCAGCTCGACACCGGGACAGACTACCTATGGCTACACCTTC. It codes for CASSSTPGQTTYGYTF. The complete variable domain, with remaining parts taken from reference TRBV5-1 and TRBJ1-2, reads KAGVTQTPRYLIKTRGQQVTLSCSPISGHRSVSWYQQTPGQGLQFLFEYFSETQRNKGNFPGRFSGRQFSNSRSEMNVSTLELGDSALYLCASSSTPGQTTYGYTFGSGTRLTVV.

The V call is TRBV27, the J call TRBJ2-3; D is undetermined. The germline V and J ends were trimmed by 3 bases and 1 base, with 8 bases remaining between them. Germline CDR1 reads MNHEY; CDR2 reads SMNVEV (reference sequence). This CDR3 has 14 amino acids. The CDR3 nucleotides are TGTGCCAGCAGTTTCCCCGGCCGCACAGATACGCAGTATTTT. It is translated as CASSFPGRTDTQYF.

This clonotype was counted a few times. The J gene is TRBJ2-1, the V gene TRBV24-1; tentative D call: TRBD2 (6 bases). Germline assignment: CDR1 KGHDR and CDR2 SFDVKD. CDR3 size: 16 residues. V was pared by 0 bases and J by 5 bases, with 13 bases between. Here the CDR3 reads CATSDLTSPLNNEQFF. The CDR3 DNA follows: TGTGCCACCAGTGATTTGACTAGCCCCCTTAACAATGAGCAGTTCTTC.

CDR3 DNA sequence: TGTGCCAGCAGCCCCGGGACCGGGGGGATCAATGAGCAGTTCTTC. Amino acids: CASSPGTGGINEQFF. V is TRBV12-3 or TRBV12-4 and J is TRBJ2-1, with TRBD2 identical over 7 bases. J was trimmed by 6 bases and V by 6 bases; bases with no gene match: 11. This CDR3 contains 15 residues.

This clonotype was observed a few times. V and J are TRBV30 and TRBJ2-5, with 7 bases matching TRBD1. The germline V gene encodes CDR1 GTSNPN and CDR2 SVGIG (reference sequence). V lost 3 bases to trimming and J lost 3 bases; unmatched junction nucleotides: 4. This CDR3 region has 13 residues. CDR3: CAWSQGVEETQYF. The CDR3 region has the DNA TGTGCCTGGAGCCAGGGGGTCGAAGAGACCCAGTACTTC.

The chain couples TRBV11-2 to TRBJ2-5, with 7 bases fitting TRBD2. CDR1 and CDR2 (germline): SGHAT, FQNNGV. The CDR3 runs to 17 residues. V lost 0 bases to trimming and J lost 4 bases; unmatched junction nucleotides: 11. DNA for the CDR3: TGTGCCAGCAGCTTAGATCTTCTAGCGGAGTCGCCAGAGACCCAGTACTTC. This codes for CASSLDLLAESPETQYF.

The V gene is TRBV18, the J gene TRBJ2-3; TRBD2 aligns across 8 bases. Trimming cost V 3 bases and J 5 bases; bases outside gene matches: 4. The CDR3 covers 14 residues. Per the germline V gene, CDR1 is KGHSH and CDR2 is LQKENI. The CDR3 region is CASSPSSGGDTQYF. In DNA, the CDR3 is TGTGCCAGCTCACCTTCCAGCGGGGGAGATACGCAGTATTTT.

This clonotype was counted between two and nine times. This sequence joins TRBV28 and TRBJ2-5; D ambiguous. This CDR3 contains 14 residues. Looked up from germline, CDR1 is MDHEN and CDR2 is SYDVKM. Trimming shortened V by 6 bases and J by 5 bases, and 16 bases separated the two germline ends. CDR3 bases: TGTGCCAGCAGGCCACAAGTGGCTGGGGAGACCCAGTACTTC. Its translation is CASRPQVAGETQYF.

Concerning this clonotype itself: This could be a read error, since a much larger clone is one nucleotide away. The chain links TRBV20-1 to TRBJ2-5; 7 positions match TRBD2. The germline V gene has CDR1 DFQATT and CDR2 SNEGSKA (reference sequence). The CDR3 has 14 residues. V shed 6 bases and J 7 bases; nucleotides not matched to a gene: 14. This chain's CDR3 is CSARGAPSGGTQYF. The CDR3 DNA reads TGCAGTGCCCGCGGGGCCCCATCGGGAGGGACCCAGTACTTC.

Concerning this clonotype itself: A read error may produce the germline difference seen at one junction end. The chain uses TRBV7-9 and TRBJ2-3; D may be TRBD2 (6 bases). The germline V gene encodes CDR1 SEHNR and CDR2 FQNEAQ (reference sequence). CDR3 length equals 15 residues. Written as DNA, the CDR3 is TGTGCCAGCAGCTTAGGTGGAGGGAGCACAGATGCGCAGTATTTT. It is translated as CASSLGGGSTDAQYF.